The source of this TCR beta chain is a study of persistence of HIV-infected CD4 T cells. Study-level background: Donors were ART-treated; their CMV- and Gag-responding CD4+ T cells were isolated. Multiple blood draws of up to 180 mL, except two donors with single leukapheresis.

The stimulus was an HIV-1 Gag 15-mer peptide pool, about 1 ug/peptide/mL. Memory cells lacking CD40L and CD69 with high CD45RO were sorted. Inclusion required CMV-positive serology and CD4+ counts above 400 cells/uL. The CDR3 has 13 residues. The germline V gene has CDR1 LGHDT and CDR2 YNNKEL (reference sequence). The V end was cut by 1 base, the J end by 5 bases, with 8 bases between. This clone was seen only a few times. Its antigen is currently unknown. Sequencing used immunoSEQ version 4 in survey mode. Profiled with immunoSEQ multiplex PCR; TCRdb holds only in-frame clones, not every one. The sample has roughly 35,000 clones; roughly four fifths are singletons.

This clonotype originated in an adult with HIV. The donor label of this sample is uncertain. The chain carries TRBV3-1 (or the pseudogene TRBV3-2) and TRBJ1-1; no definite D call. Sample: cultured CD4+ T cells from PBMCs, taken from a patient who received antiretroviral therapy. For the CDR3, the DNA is TGTGCCAGCAGCCAAGTTGCGGGGACTGAAGCTTTCTTT. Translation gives CASSQVAGTEAFF.